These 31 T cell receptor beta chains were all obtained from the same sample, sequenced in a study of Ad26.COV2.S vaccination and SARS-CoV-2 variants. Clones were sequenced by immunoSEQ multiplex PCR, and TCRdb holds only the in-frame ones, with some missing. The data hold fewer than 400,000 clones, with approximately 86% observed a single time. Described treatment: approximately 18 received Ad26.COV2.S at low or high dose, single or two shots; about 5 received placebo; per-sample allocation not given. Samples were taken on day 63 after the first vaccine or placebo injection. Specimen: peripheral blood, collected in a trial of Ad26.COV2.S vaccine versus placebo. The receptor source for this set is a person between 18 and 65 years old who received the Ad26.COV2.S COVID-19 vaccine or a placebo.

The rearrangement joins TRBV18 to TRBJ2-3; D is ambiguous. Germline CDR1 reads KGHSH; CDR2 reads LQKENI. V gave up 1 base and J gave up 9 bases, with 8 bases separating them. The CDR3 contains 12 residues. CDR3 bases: TGTGCCAGCTCACCACAGGGTTTGACGCAGTATTTT. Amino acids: CASSPQGLTQYF.

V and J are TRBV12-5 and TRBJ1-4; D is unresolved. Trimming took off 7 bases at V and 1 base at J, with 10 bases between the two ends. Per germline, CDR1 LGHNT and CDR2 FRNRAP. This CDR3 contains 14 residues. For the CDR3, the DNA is TGTGCTAGTGCCAAGGGTGTAACTAATGAAAAACTGTTTTTT. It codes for CASAKGVTNEKLFF.

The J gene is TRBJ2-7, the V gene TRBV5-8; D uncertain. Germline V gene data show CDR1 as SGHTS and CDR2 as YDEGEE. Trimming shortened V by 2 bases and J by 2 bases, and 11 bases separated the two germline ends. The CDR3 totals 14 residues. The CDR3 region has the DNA TGTGCCAGCAGCTTCCAGTGGCGTACCTACGAGCAGTACTTC. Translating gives CASSFQWRTYEQYF.

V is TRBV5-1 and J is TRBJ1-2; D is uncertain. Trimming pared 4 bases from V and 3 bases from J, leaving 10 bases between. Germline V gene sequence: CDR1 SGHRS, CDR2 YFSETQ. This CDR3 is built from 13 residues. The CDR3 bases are TGCGCCAGCAGCCCGGACGGAGACTATGGCTACACCTTC. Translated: CASSPDGDYGYTF.

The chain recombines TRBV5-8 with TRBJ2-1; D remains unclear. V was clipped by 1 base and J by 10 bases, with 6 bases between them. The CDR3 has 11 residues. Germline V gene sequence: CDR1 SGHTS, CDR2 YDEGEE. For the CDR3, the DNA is TGTGCCAGCAGCTTGTTTGGGGAGCAGTTCTTC. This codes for CASSLFGEQFF.

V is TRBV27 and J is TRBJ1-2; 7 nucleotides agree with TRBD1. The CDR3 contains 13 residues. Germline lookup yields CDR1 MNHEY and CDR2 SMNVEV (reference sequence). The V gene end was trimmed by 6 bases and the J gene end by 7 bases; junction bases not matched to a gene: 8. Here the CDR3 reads CASSIRTGGGYTF. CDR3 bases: TGTGCCAGCAGCATTAGGACAGGCGGTGGCTACACCTTC.

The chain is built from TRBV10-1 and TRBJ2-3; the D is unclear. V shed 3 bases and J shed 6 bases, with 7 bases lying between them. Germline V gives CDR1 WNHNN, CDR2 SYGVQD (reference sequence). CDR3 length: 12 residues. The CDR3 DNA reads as TGCGCCAGCAGTGAAACGATGGATACGCAGTATTTT. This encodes CASSETMDTQYF.

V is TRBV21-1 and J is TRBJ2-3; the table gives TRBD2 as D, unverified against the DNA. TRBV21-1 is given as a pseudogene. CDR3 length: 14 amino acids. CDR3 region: CASSKGRYGGAQYF. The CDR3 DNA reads TGTGCCAGCAGCAAAGGGAGATACGGGGGAGCCCAGTATTTT.

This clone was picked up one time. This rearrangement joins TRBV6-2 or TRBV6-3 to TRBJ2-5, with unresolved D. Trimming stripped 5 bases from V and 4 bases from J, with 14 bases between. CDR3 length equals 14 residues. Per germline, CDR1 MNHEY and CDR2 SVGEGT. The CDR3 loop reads CASSPWRSGETQYF. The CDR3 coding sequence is TGTGCCAGCAGTCCCTGGCGCTCCGGAGAGACCCAGTACTTC.

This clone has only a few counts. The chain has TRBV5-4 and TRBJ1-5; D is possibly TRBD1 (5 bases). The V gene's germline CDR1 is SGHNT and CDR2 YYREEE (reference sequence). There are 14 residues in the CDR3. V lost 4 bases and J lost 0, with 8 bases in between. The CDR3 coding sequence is TGTGCCAGCAGCGTGGACAATAGCAATCAGCCCCAGCATTTT. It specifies CASSVDNSNQPQHF.

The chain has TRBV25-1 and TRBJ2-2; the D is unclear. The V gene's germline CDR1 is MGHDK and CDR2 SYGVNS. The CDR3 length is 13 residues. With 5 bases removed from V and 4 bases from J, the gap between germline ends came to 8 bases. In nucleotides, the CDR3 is TGTGCCAGCAGTTTCCCACTCACCGGGGAGCTGTTTTTT. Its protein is CASSFPLTGELFF.

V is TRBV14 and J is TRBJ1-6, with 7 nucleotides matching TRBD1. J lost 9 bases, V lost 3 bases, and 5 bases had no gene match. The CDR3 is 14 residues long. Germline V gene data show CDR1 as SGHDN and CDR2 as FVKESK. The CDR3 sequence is CASSHRDSFSPLHF. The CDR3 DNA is TGTGCCAGCAGCCACCGGGACAGCTTTTCACCCCTCCACTTT.

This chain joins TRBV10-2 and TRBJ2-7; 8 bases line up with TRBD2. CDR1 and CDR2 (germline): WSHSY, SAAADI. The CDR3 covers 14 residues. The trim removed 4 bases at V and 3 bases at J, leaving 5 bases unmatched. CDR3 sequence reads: CASSVFAGGYEQYF. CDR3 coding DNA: TGCGCCAGCAGTGTTTTTGCGGGGGGCTACGAGCAGTACTTC.

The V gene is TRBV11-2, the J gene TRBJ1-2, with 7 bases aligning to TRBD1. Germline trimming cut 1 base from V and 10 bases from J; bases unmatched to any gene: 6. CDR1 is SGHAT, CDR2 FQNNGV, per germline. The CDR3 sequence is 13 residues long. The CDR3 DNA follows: TGTGCCAGCAGCTTAGGGGACAGCTTCGACTACACCTTC. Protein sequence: CASSLGDSFDYTF.

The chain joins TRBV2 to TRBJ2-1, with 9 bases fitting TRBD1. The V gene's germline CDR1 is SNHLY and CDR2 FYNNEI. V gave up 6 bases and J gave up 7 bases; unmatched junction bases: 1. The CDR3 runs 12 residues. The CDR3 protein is CASRGTGNEQFF. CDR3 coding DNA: TGTGCCAGCAGGGGGACAGGGAATGAGCAGTTCTTC.

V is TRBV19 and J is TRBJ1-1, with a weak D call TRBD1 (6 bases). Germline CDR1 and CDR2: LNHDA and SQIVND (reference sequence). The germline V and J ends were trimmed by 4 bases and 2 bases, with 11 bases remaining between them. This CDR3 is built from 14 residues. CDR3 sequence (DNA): TGTGCCAGTAGTACGGGCAGGGGAAACACTGAAGCTTTCTTT. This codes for CASSTGRGNTEAFF.

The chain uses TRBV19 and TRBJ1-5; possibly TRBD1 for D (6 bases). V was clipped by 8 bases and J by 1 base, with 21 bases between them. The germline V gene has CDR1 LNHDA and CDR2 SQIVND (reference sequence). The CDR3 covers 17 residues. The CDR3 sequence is CASGRYGQGLSNQPQHF. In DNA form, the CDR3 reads TGTGCCAGTGGGAGGTACGGTCAGGGGCTGAGCAATCAGCCCCAGCATTTT. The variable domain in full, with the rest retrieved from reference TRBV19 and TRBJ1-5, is DGGITQSPKYLFRKEGQNVTLSCEQNLNHDAMYWYRQDPGQGLRLIYYSQIVNDFQKGDIAEGYSVSREKKESFPLTVTSAQKNPTAFYLCASGRYGQGLSNQPQHFGDGTRLSIL.

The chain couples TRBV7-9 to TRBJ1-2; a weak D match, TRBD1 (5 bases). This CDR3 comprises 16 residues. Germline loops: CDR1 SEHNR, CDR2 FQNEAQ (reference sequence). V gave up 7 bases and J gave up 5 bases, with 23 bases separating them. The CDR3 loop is CASIGFGSNKGYGYTF. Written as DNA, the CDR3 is TGTGCCAGCATCGGTTTTGGCTCCAACAAGGGGTATGGCTACACCTTC. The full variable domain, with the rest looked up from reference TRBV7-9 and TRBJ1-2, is DTGVSQNPRHKITKRGQNVTFRCDPISEHNRLYWYRQTLGQGPEFLTYFQNEAQLEKSRLLSDRFSAERPKGSFSTLEIQRTEQGDSAMYLCASIGFGSNKGYGYTFGSGTRLTVV.

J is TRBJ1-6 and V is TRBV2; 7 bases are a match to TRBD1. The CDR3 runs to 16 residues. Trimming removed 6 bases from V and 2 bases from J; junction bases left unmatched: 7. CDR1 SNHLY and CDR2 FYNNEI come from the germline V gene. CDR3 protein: CASRTDRATYNSPLHF. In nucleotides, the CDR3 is TGTGCCAGCAGAACCGACAGGGCCACCTATAATTCACCCCTCCACTTT.

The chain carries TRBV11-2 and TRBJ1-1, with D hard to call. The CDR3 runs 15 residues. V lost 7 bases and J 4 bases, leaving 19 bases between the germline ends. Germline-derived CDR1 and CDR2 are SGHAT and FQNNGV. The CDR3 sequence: CASISGRAPGTEAFF. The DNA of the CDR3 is TGTGCCAGCATTTCTGGCCGGGCGCCGGGCACTGAAGCTTTCTTT.

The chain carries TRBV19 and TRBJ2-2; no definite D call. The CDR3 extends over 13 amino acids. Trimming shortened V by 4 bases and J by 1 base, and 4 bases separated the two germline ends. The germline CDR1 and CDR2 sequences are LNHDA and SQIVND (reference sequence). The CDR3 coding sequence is TGTGCCAGTAGTAGACAGAACACCGGGGAGCTGTTTTTT. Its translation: CASSRQNTGELFF.

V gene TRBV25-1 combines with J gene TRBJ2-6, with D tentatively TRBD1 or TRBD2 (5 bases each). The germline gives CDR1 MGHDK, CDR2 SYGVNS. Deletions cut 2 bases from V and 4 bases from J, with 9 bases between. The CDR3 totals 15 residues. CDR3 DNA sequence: TGTGCCAGCAGTGAAGAGGGGTTGGGGGCCAACGTCCTGACTTTC. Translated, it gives CASSEEGLGANVLTF.

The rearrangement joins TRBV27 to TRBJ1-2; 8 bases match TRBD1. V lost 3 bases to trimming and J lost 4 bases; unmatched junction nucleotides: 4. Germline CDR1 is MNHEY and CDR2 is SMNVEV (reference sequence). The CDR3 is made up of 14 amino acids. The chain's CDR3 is CASSLAGGLYGYTF. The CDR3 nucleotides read TGTGCCAGCAGTTTGGCAGGGGGCCTCTATGGCTACACCTTC.

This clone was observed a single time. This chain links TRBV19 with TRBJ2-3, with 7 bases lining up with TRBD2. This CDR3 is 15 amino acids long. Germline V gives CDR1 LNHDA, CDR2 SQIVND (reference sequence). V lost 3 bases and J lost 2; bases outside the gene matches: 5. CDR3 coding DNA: TGTGCCAGTAGTATTCGCGGGGGATCCACAGATACGCAGTATTTT. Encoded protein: CASSIRGGSTDTQYF.

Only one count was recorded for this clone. In nucleotides, the CDR3 is TGTGCCAGCAGCTTGGGGACAGGGGGATTCAATGAGCAGTTCTTC. It codes for CASSLGTGGFNEQFF. The chain combines TRBV5-4 with TRBJ2-1, with 10 bases matching TRBD1. The CDR3 totals 15 residues. V was clipped by 0 bases and J by 6 bases; unmatched bases: 3. Germline lookup yields CDR1 SGHNT and CDR2 YYREEE (reference sequence).

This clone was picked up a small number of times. CDR3 nucleotides: TGTGCCAGCAGCTTTCAGCGCCTCGATACGCAGTATTTT. Translating it yields CASSFQRLDTQYF. The chain employs TRBV5-5 and TRBJ2-3; D not certain. Trimming left V 2 bases short and J 6 bases short, with 10 bases between. Germline CDR1 and CDR2: SGHKS and YYEKEE (reference sequence). The CDR3 has 13 residues. Full variable domain (rest looked up from reference TRBV5-5 and TRBJ2-3): DAGVTQSPTHLIKTRGQQVTLRCSPISGHKSVSWYQQVLGQGPQFIFQYYEKEERGRGNFPDRFSARQFPNYSSELNVNALLLGDSALYLCASSFQRLDTQYFGPGTRLTVL.

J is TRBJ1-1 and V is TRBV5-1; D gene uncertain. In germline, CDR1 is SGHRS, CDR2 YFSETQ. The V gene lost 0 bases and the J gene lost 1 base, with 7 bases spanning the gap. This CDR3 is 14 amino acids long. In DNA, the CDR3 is TGCGCCAGCAGCTTGGTTCCAGAGAACACTGAAGCTTTCTTT. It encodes CASSLVPENTEAFF.

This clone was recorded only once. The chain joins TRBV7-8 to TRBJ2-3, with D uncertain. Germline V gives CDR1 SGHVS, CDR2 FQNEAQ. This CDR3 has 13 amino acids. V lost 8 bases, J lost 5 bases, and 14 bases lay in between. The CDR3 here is CASRRLFLDTQYF. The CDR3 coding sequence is TGTGCCAGCCGCCGACTTTTCCTAGATACGCAGTATTTT.

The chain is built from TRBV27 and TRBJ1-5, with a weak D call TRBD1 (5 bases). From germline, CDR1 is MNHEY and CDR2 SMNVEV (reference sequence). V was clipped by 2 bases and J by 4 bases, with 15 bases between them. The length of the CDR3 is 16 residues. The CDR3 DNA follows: TGTGCCAGCAGTTTAACCGTGGGGGACGTGAATCAGCCCCAGCATTTT. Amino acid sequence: CASSLTVGDVNQPQHF.

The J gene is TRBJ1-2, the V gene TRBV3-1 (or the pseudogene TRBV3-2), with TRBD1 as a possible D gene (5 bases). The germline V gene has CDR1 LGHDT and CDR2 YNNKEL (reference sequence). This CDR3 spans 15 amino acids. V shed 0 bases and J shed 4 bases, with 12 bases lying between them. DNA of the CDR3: TGTGCCAGCAGCCAAGATCTGGGGACCCCCTATGGCTACACCTTC. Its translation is CASSQDLGTPYGYTF.

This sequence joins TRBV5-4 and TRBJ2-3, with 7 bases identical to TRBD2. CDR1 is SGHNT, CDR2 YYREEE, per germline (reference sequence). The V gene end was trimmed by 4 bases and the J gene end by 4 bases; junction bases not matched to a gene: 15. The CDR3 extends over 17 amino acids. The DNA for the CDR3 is TGTGCCAGCAGCGCCCGGGGGGTCGCGCGATATTCAGATACGCAGTATTTT. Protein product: CASSARGVARYSDTQYF.